This T cell receptor beta chain was recorded in a study of blood T cell repertoires in COVID-19. Original handling: Using reference gene primer amplification, nucleated cell counts were estimated. Profiled with immunoSEQ multiplex PCR; TCRdb holds only in-frame clones, not every one. V, J and clone size are taken as reported in that table, and D and trimming were inferred from the DNA itself. The table includes 320,000 or so clones, over 75% detected once. Participants were aged roughly 18 to 90 years from roughly 25 US areas. Participants reported their clinical history, and cohort assignment relied on those reports. Two negative PCRs, clearance, or symptom resolution were required of recovered Cohort 3 donors. Material: PBMCs or T cells enriched from blood (not recorded which). The origin of this receptor is a woman aged 30 to 39 who had recovered from COVID-19.

The CDR3 nucleotides read TGCGCCAGCAGCTCCACCGGGACAGGGGACACTGAAGCTTTCTTT. This translates into CASSSTGTGDTEAFF. The chain joins TRBV5-1 to TRBJ1-1; 10 positions agree with TRBD1. Trimming cost V 3 bases and J 3 bases; bases outside gene matches: 5. Germline V gene lookup returns CDR1 SGHRS and CDR2 YFSETQ. The CDR3 extends over 15 amino acids.